Below, 15 T cell receptor delta chains from the same sample are listed, as sequenced in a study of gamma-delta chains in newborns, infants, children. TCRdb re-called clones from the reads via CATT. The sample carries around 8,100 delta-chain clones, roughly 3.5% recorded once. The sequenced material came from blood. Every receptor here comes from a child who was a newborn, infant or young child, either healthy, febrile or measles-vaccinated (not recorded which).

This clone was detected ten times or more. The gene calls are TRDV2 and TRDJ2; perhaps TRDD3 as D (6 bases). Germline CDR1 GEAIGNYY, CDR2 EKD. This CDR3 has 18 residues. V was pared by 1 base and J by 2 bases, with 19 bases between. In DNA, the CDR3 is TGTGCCTGTGACACGGTAGGGATAAACCCCTTCTTGACAGCACAACTCTTCTTT. Its protein product is CACDTVGINPFLTAQLFF.

This clone came up a few times. The protein TCRdb lists differs from the translation of the DNA at residue 4; the protein given here is translated from the DNA itself. The chain employs TRDV2 and TRDJ2; 8 positions match TRDD3. Germline V gene data show CDR1 as GEAIGNYY and CDR2 as EKD. V gave up 5 bases and J gave up 3 bases; unmatched junction bases: 4. CDR3 length: 14 residues. CDR3 DNA: TGTGCCTGTGGCAACTGGGGGGTGACAGCACAACTCTTCTTT. Translation: CACGNWGVTAQLFF.

As to this clone: It differs at one base from a far larger clone, so likely a read error. This rearrangement joins TRDV2 to TRDJ1; 7 nucleotides align to TRDD3. The V gene's germline CDR1 is GEAIGNYY and CDR2 EKD. The CDR3 extends over 15 amino acids. The V segment lost 3 bases and the J segment 7 bases; nucleotides outside the gene matches: 13. The CDR3: CACDALGLKSGKLIF. The CDR3 DNA reads as TGTGCCTGTGACGCACTGGGGCTCAAATCCGGTAAACTCATCTTT.

The chain employs TRDV1 and TRDJ1, with D possibly matching TRDD2 (8 bases). TCRdb supplies no J gene; here it was assigned by aligning the nucleotide sequence to germline. V was shortened by 5 bases and J by 0 bases, with 31 bases between the two germline ends. There are 21 residues in the CDR3. Per germline, CDR1 TSWWSYY and CDR2 QGS. CDR3 sequence (DNA): TGTGCTCTTGGGAAGCGCGACTTCCTACGGTTACTGGGGCCGTACACCGATAAACTCATCTTT. Translating it yields CALGKRDFLRLLGPYTDKLIF.

This clone was seen only a few times. The protein TCRdb gives is from a much larger clone and does not agree with this DNA's translation at residue 6, likely a read error; the protein shown here comes from the DNA. The chain recombines TRDV2 with TRDJ2, with D possibly being TRDD3 (6 bases). Germline CDR1 reads GEAIGNYY; CDR2 reads EKD. The germline V and J ends were trimmed by 1 base and 0 bases, with 14 bases remaining between them. The CDR3 length is 17 residues. DNA of the CDR3: TGTGCCTGTGACACTGCGGGGGGACCCACTTTGACAGCACAACTCTTCTTT. It yields the protein CACDTAGGPTLTAQLFF.

In this sample, this clone is medium-sized (0.01 to 0.1%). The chain's CDR3 is CACDKLGDTDSWDTRQMFF. The CDR3 DNA follows: TGTGCCTGTGACAAACTGGGGGACACCGACTCCTGGGACACCCGACAGATGTTTTTC. The genes are TRDV2 and TRDJ3; 9 bases fit TRDD3. The CDR3 runs to 19 residues. CDR1 is GEAIGNYY and CDR2 is EKD in the germline V gene. V was pared by 2 bases and J by 0 bases, with 7 bases of the junction left unmatched.

This clone has a handful of counts. For this DNA, TCRdb reports the protein of a much larger clone, which diverges at residue 12, most likely from a read error; the protein presented here is translated directly from the DNA. This sequence joins TRDV2 and TRDJ1, with TRDD3 identical over 13 bases. The germline gives CDR1 GEAIGNYY, CDR2 EKD. V shed 3 bases and J 3 bases; nucleotides not matched to a gene: 9. The CDR3 spans 17 residues. Here the CDR3 reads CACDSLLGDTYSDKLIF. In DNA, the CDR3 is TGTGCCTGTGACTCATTACTGGGGGATACGTACTCCGATAAACTCATCTTT.

Regarding this clone: A much larger clone lies a single base off, so this may be a read error. The V gene call is TRDV2, and the J gene call is absent; the listed D gene, TRDD3, was not tested against the DNA. Germline V lookup: CDR1 GEAIGNYY, CDR2 EKD. This CDR3 has 20 amino acids. CDR3 DNA sequence: TGTGCCTGTGACACCGTAGTACTGGGGGATACGCCCGGGGACACCCGACAGATATTTTTC. It encodes CACDTVVLGDTPGDTRQIFF.

Concerning this clone: TCRdb shows a much larger clone's protein in place of this DNA's translation, and the two differ at residue 5, likely through a read error; the protein shown is translated from the DNA. The J gene is TRDJ3, the V gene TRDV2; TRDD3 matches 7 bases. V shed 3 bases, J shed 0 bases, and the junction held 4 bases outside the gene matches. Germline lookup yields CDR1 GEAIGNYY and CDR2 EKD. The CDR3 sequence is 17 residues long. CDR3 loop: CACDSWGYSWDTRQMFF. The DNA of the CDR3 is TGTGCCTGTGACTCCTGGGGATACTCCTGGGACACCCGACAGATGTTTTTC.

This clone has more than one count but fewer than ten. The translated DNA and TCRdb's protein are not identical at residue 3; the protein here was translated from the DNA. The CDR3 DNA reads TGTGCCTATGACACCGTGGGGGATGTGCCCTGGGACACCCGACAGATGTTTTTC. It specifies CAYDTVGDVPWDTRQMFF. V usage is TRDV2 and J usage is TRDJ3; 8 bases line up with TRDD3. This CDR3 is built from 18 residues. CDR1 is GEAIGNYY, CDR2 EKD, per germline.

This clone is medium-sized (0.01 to 0.1%) within its sample. This CDR3 is CACDSWGYTDKLIF. The CDR3, as DNA: TGTGCCTGTGACAGTTGGGGTTACACCGATAAACTCATCTTT. J is TRDJ1 and V is TRDV2; possibly TRDD3 for D (5 bases). In germline, CDR1 is GEAIGNYY, CDR2 EKD. The CDR3 is made up of 14 amino acids. V gave up 2 bases and J gave up 0 bases, with 9 bases separating them.

As regards this clone: The protein recorded in TCRdb matches a much larger clone and deviates from this DNA's translation at residue 10, suggesting a read error; the protein here is obtained by translating the DNA. The chain has TRDV2 and TRDJ1, with TRDD3 matching 10 bases. Looked up from germline, CDR1 is GEAIGNYY and CDR2 is EKD. CDR3 size: 13 residues. V lost 0 bases and J lost 9; bases outside the gene matches: 3. This chain's CDR3 is CACDTWGIHELIF. The CDR3 DNA sequence: TGTGCCTGTGACACCTGGGGGATACATGAACTCATCTTT.

Comments on this clone: The protein TCRdb lists belongs to a much larger clone and differs from this DNA's translation at residue 11, which points to a read error; the protein shown is made from the DNA. The rearrangement joins TRDV2 to TRDJ2; 7 nucleotides match TRDD3. CDR1 is GEAIGNYY and CDR2 is EKD in the germline V gene. The length of the CDR3 is 14 residues. CDR3 loop: CACDTWGNAARLFF. CDR3 in DNA: TGTGCCTGTGACACCTGGGGGAACGCAGCACGACTCTTCTTT.

This clone was observed a handful of times. Since a much larger clone is just one base distant, this may be a read error. The same CDR3 arises from other DNA sequences in this sample as well. This sequence joins TRDV2 and TRDJ3; 10 nucleotides agree with TRDD3. CDR1 and CDR2 from the germline V gene are GEAIGNYY and EKD. This CDR3 contains 18 residues. The CDR3 here is CACDTGGYADWDTRQMFF. As DNA, the CDR3 is TGTGCCTGTGACACCGGGGGATACGCGGACTGGGACACCCGACAGATGTTCTTC.

This clone has more than one count but fewer than ten. This clone may be a read error of a much larger clone one base away. Other nucleotide sequences from this sample produce the same CDR3. The chain joins TRDV2 to TRDJ3, with 11 bases that match TRDD3. The germline V gene has CDR1 GEAIGNYY and CDR2 EKD. After removal of 3 bases from V and 10 bases from J, the junction contained 4 bases not matched to a gene. The CDR3 has 15 amino acids. CDR3 nucleotide sequence: TGTGCCTGTGACTCTCTGGGGGATACAACCCGACAGATGTTTTTC. Translating gives CACDSLGDTTRQMFF.